This TCR beta chain was identified in a study of technical replicates of blood from a handful of donors. The CDR3 extends over 18 amino acids. J lost 0 bases, V lost 4 bases, and 13 bases had no gene match. Germline V gene data show CDR1 as SGHNT and CDR2 as YYREEE (reference sequence). The table lists this clone with a count of one. Produced via immunoSEQ multiplex PCR; TCRdb's table is partial and in-frame only. The top ten hold roughly 0.22% of the sample, which has about 54,000 clones, 94% seen once. The chain uses TRBV5-4 and TRBJ2-7, with 10 bases aligning to TRBD2. The source material was T cells isolated from PBMCs. The source of this sequence is a human donor in good health. CDR3 loop: CASSGASGGEFLSYEQYF. In DNA, the CDR3 is TGTGCCAGCAGCGGGGCTAGCGGGGGCGAATTCCTCTCCTACGAGCAGTACTTC.